This T cell receptor (beta chain) was sequenced in a study of blood T cells in healthy people across ages. Trimming removed 0 bases from V and 0 bases from J; junction bases left unmatched: 6. This CDR3 contains 17 residues. Germline assignment: CDR1 DFQATT and CDR2 SNEGSKA (reference sequence). This clonotype was seen more than once but under ten times. A sample-barcoded 5' primer and a J-beta primer mix were used in a second PCR of roughly 6 to 11 cycles. TCRdb itself ran the 5' RACE reads through MiXCR, one entry per CDR3 protein. The sample yields around 1,500,000 distinct CDR3 sequences, 35% to 45% seen once.

Sequencing was done on a sample of blood. This sequence originates from a young woman in good health. The chain carries TRBV20-1 and TRBJ2-4, with 9 bases lining up with TRBD2. The CDR3 here is CSARDIAGVAAKNIQYF. Here the CDR3 DNA reads TGCAGTGCTAGAGACATAGCGGGAGTCGCAGCCAAAAACATTCAGTACTTC.